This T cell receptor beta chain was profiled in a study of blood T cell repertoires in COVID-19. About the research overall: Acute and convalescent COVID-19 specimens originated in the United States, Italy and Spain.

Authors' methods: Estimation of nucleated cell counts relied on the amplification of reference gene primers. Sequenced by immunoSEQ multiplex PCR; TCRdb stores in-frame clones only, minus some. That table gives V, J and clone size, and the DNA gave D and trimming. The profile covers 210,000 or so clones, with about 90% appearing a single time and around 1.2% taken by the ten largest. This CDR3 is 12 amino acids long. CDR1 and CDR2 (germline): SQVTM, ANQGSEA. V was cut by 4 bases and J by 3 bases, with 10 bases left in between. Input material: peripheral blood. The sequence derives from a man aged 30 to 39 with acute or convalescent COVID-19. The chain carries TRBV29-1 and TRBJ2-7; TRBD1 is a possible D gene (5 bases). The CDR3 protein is CSVGQTDYEQYF. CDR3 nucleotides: TGCAGCGTTGGACAGACCGACTACGAGCAGTACTTC.